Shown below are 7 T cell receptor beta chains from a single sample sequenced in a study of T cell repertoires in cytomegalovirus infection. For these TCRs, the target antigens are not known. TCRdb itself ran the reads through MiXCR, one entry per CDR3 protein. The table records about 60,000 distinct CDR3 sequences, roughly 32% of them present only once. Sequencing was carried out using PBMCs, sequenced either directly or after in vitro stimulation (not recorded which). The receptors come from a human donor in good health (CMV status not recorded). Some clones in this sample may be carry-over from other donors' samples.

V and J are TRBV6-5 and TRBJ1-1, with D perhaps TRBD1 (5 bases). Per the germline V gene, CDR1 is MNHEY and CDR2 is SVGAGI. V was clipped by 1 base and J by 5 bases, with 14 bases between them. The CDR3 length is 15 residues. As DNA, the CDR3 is TGTGCCAGCAGTTACTGGGCAGCTGGGGGGACTGAAGCTTTCTTT. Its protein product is CASSYWAAGGTEAFF.

The CDR3 coding sequence is TGCAGTGCCCACAGGGACGGGAATTCACCCCTCCACTTT. Translating it yields CSAHRDGNSPLHF. This chain links TRBV20-1 with TRBJ1-6, with D tentatively TRBD1 (6 bases). Per germline, CDR1 DFQATT and CDR2 SNEGSKA (reference sequence). Trimming took 6 bases from V and 7 from J, leaving 13 bases between them. This CDR3 spans 13 amino acids.

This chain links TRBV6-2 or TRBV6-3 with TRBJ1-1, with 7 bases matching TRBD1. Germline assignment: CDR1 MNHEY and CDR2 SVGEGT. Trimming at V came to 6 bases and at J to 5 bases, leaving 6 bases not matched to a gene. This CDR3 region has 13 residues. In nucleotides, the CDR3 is TGTGCCAGCAGCCAGGGGGTGATGACTGAAGCTTTCTTT. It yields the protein CASSQGVMTEAFF.

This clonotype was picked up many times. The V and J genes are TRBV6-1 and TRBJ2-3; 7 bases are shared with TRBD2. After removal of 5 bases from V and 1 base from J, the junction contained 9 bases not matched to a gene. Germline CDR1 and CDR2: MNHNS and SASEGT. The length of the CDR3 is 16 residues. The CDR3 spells CASSKRGEWGTDTQYF. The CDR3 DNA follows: TGTGCCAGCAGTAAACGGGGGGAGTGGGGCACAGATACGCAGTATTTT.

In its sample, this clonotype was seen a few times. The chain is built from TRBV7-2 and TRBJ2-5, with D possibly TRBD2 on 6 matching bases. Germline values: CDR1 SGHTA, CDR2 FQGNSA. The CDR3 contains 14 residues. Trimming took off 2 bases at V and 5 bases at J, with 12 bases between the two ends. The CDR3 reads CASSLRRGTETQYF. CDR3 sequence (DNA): TGTGCCAGCAGCTTACGGAGGGGAACGGAGACCCAGTACTTC. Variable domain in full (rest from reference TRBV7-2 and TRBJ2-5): GAGVSQSPSNKVTEKGKDVELRCDPISGHTALYWYRQSLGQGLEFLIYFQGNSAPDKSGLPSDRFSAERTGGSVSTLTIQRTQQEDSAVYLCASSLRRGTETQYFGPGTRLLVL.

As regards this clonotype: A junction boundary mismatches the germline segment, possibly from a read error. CDR3 bases: TGTGCCGGCAGAACAGACCGGGACGATAAAGAGACCCAGTACTTC. Translated: CAGRTDRDDKETQYF. V and J are TRBV27 and TRBJ2-5; D may match TRBD1 or TRBD2 (5 bases each). Looked up from germline, CDR1 is MNHEY and CDR2 is SMNVEV (reference sequence). The CDR3 is made up of 15 amino acids.

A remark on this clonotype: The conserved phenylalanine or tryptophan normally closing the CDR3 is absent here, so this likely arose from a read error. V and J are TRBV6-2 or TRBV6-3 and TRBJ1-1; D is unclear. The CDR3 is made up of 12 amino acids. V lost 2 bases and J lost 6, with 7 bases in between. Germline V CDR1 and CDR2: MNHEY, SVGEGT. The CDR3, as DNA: TGTGCCAGCAGTTACGGGAGCTCTGAAGCTTTCGTT. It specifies CASSYGSSEAFV.